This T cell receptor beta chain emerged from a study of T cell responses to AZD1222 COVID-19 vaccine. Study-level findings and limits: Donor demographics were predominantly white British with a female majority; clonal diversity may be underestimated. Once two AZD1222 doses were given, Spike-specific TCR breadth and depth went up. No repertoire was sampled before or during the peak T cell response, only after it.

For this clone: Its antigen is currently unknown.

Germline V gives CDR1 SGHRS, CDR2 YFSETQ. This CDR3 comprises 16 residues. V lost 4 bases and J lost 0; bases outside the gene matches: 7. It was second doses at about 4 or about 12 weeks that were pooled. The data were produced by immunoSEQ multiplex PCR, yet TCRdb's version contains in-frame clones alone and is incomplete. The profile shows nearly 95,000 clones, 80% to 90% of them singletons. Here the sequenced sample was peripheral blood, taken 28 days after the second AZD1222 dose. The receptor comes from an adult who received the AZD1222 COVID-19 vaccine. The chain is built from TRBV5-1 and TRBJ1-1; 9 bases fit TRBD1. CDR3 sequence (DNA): TGCGCCAGCAGCCAGGACAGGGGTGGGATGAACACTGAAGCTTTCTTT. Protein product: CASSQDRGGMNTEAFF.